This record covers a single T cell receptor (beta chain). Sequenced by immunoSEQ multiplex PCR; TCRdb stores in-frame clones only, minus some. The sample lists around 100,000 clones; about nine tenths were seen once. The source of the sample is a study of T cell changes during pregnancy in multiple sclerosis. Trimming stripped 1 base from V and 0 bases from J, with 6 bases between. CDR3 length: 14 residues. Per germline, CDR1 MNHNS and CDR2 SASEGT. The specimen comprised peripheral blood, sampled after pregnancy. The chain employs TRBV6-1 and TRBJ1-2, with no clear D. The TCR originated in a female donor with multiple sclerosis, enrolled in a pregnancy study. In DNA, the CDR3 is TGTGCCAGCAGTGAAGGGACTACTAACTATGGCTACACCTTC. This translates into CASSEGTTNYGYTF.